The clone carrying this TCR beta chain was observed a few times. Its antigen is not known. cDNA libraries of TCR beta carried unique molecular identifiers. A single record per CDR3 protein comes from TCRdb applying MiXCR to the PCR reads. This sample yields hundreds of thousands of distinct CDR3 sequences, of which 53% are seen a single time; roughly 4.4% belongs to the top ten. Per germline, CDR1 DFQATT and CDR2 SNEGSKA (reference sequence). The CDR3 has 13 residues. Trimming left V 5 bases short and J 1 base short, with 11 bases between. This sample is part of a study of post-analysis software for immune sequencing data. Study results and limitations: Relative to controls, patients had a few TRBV segments at higher frequency, with TRBV5-6, TRBV5-1 and TRBV20-1 among these.

The rearrangement uses TRBV20-1 and TRBJ2-5; D may match TRBD1 or TRBD2 (5 bases each). The specimen was blood. The source of this sequence is a girl aged 5 to 17 with multiple sclerosis. CDR3 in amino acids: CSAGGRSQETQYF. For the CDR3, the DNA is TGCAGTGCTGGGGGACGGAGCCAAGAGACCCAGTACTTC.